This TCR beta chain was obtained from a study of blood T cell repertoires in COVID-19. The table came from immunoSEQ multiplex PCR; TCRdb's copy has only in-frame clones and leaves some out. The sample has hundreds of thousands of clones; around 87% are singletons. Per the germline V gene, CDR1 is MNHNS and CDR2 is SASEGT. The ends lost 2 bases at V and 2 bases at J; junction bases unmatched: 7. CDR3 length equals 16 residues. V usage is TRBV6-1 and J usage is TRBJ1-2; 8 positions match TRBD1. This TCR was sampled from a woman aged 55 to 70 with COVID-19, enrolled during active disease. The sequenced sample consisted of peripheral blood. The CDR3 region has the DNA TGTGCCAGCAGTGAATGGAGGGACAGGCGAAACTATGGCTACACCTTC. Protein sequence: CASSEWRDRRNYGYTF.